Listed below are T cell receptor beta chains from one sample, sequenced in a study of blood T cell repertoires in COVID-19. Some clones are missing from TCRdb's copy, which holds only in-frame ones; the method was immunoSEQ multiplex PCR. The sample has 150,000 to 200,000 clones, approximately 79% seen once. The sequenced sample was peripheral blood. These receptors all come from a woman older than 75 with acute or convalescent COVID-19. The CDR3 runs from the conserved cysteine through the conserved F or W. A D gene is named only where the DNA matches it firmly. Expanded clones are given a class, and other clones once, few, many or no size at all.

J gene | D gene | clone size | V gene | CDR3 protein | CDR3 DNA
TRBJ2-7 | TRBD1 | . | TRBV28 | CASSIPQGSDEQYF | TGTGCCAGCAGCATACCACAGGGGTCAGACGAGCAGTACTTC
TRBJ1-1 | . | . | TRBV6-2/TRBV6-3 | CASSYILTDAEAFF | TGTGCCAGCAGTTATATTCTAACAGACGCCGAAGCTTTCTTT
TRBJ2-3 | . | . | TRBV19 | CATNEVGATDTQYF | TGTGCCACAAACGAGGTGGGAGCGACAGATACGCAGTATTTT
TRBJ2-7 | . | . | TRBV28 | CASSAQGLEQYF | TGTGCCAGCAGTGCGCAGGGCCTCGAACAGTACTTC
TRBJ2-7 | . | . | TRBV19 | CASSIQGSGTYEQYF | TGTGCCAGTAGTATACAGGGGTCAGGCACCTACGAGCAGTACTTC
TRBJ1-2 | . | few | TRBV29-1 | CSVGSADLVSGYTF | TGCAGCGTGGGATCAGCGGACCTGGTGAGCGGCTACACCTTC
TRBJ2-7 | . | . | TRBV28 | CASNPPGVYEQYF | TGTGCCAGCAACCCGCCGGGGGTCTACGAGCAGTACTTC
TRBJ1-4 | . | . | TRBV5-8 | CASSLGQGREKLFF | TGTGCCAGCAGCTTGGGGCAGGGTAGGGAAAAACTGTTTTTT
TRBJ2-3 | TRBD1 | . | TRBV19 | CASSIWTGSTDTQYF | TGTGCCAGTAGTATTTGGACAGGGAGCACAGATACGCAGTATTTT
TRBJ2-7 | TRBD2 | . | TRBV20-1 | CSASLAGGNYEQYF | TGCAGTGCTAGTCTAGCGGGAGGCAACTACGAGCAGTACTTC
TRBJ1-5 | . | . | TRBV24-1 | CATSGGGGLDQHF | TGTGCCACCAGTGGGGGTGGCGGGCTGGACCAGCATTTT
TRBJ2-1 | TRBD2 | once | TRBV7-9 | CASSSLTSGAYNEQFF | TGTGCCAGCAGCTCGCTCACTAGCGGCGCCTACAATGAGCAGTTCTTC
TRBJ1-2 | TRBD1 | . | TRBV2 | CASTQQGKDYGYTF | TGTGCCAGCACCCAACAGGGGAAGGACTATGGCTACACCTTC
TRBJ1-3 | . | . | TRBV19 | CASRRGKGVSGNTIYF | TGTGCCAGTAGAAGGGGAAAAGGGGTCTCTGGAAACACCATATATTTT
TRBJ1-2 | . | few | TRBV14 | CASSLISGYGYTF | TGTGCCAGCAGCCTGATATCAGGGTATGGCTACACCTTC
TRBJ1-4 | . | . | TRBV29-1 | CSVGGDGDEKLFF | TGCAGCGTTGGGGGGGACGGTGATGAAAAACTGTTTTTT
TRBJ2-2 | TRBD2 | . | TRBV24-1 | CATSDLGTRLAATNTGELFF | TGTGCCACCAGTGATTTGGGAACGAGACTAGCGGCAACGAACACCGGGGAGCTGTTTTTT
TRBJ1-2 | . | once | TRBV4-3 | CASSPTRATGYTF | TGCGCCAGCAGCCCGACCAGGGCGACTGGCTACACCTTC
TRBJ2-7 | . | . | TRBV3-1/TRBV3-2 | CASSPGTLIEQYF | TGTGCCAGCAGCCCGGGGACTCTCATAGAGCAGTACTTC
TRBJ1-6 | TRBD1 | . | TRBV6-2/TRBV6-3 | CASSSRDRNSPLHF | TGTGCCAGCAGTTCCCGGGACAGGAATTCACCCCTCCACTTT
TRBJ2-2 | . | . | TRBV27 | CASSLVFRGSTGELFF | TGTGCCAGCAGTTTGGTCTTCAGGGGAAGCACCGGGGAGCTGTTTTTT
TRBJ2-3 | TRBD2 | . | TRBV10-1 | CASGSGVGADTQYF | TGCGCCAGCGGTAGCGGGGTTGGAGCAGATACGCAGTATTTT
TRBJ2-3 | . | few | TRBV7-9 | CASSLGQPDDTQYF | TGTGCCAGCAGCTTAGGACAGCCCGACGATACGCAGTATTTT
TRBJ2-7 | . | . | TRBV10-1 | CATSRSSYEQYF | TGCGCCACCTCGCGGAGTTCCTACGAGCAGTACTTC
TRBJ2-1 | . | . | TRBV28 | CASSLADYYNEQFF | TGTGCCAGCAGTTTAGCGGACTACTACAATGAGCAGTTCTTC
TRBJ2-1 | TRBD2 | many | TRBV7-6 | CASSLFSSGTLGEQFF | TGTGCCAGCAGCTTATTCTCTAGCGGGACGCTAGGGGAGCAGTTCTTC
TRBJ1-3 | . | few | TRBV10-3 | CAISGGSGNTIYF | TGTGCCATCTCCGGGGGCTCTGGAAACACCATATATTTT
TRBJ1-5 | . | once | TRBV7-9 | CASSLTQGSSNQPQHF | TGTGCCAGCAGCTTAACTCAGGGAAGTAGCAATCAGCCCCAGCATTTT
TRBJ2-3 | TRBD1 | . | TRBV7-9 | CASSLRSPRTGFTDTQYF | TGTGCCAGCAGCTTACGGTCACCTCGGACAGGGTTTACAGATACGCAGTATTTT
TRBJ1-1 | . | . | TRBV7-2 | CASSLGQRRGTSNTEAFF | TGTGCCAGCAGCTTAGGGCAGAGAAGGGGGACCTCTAACACTGAAGCTTTCTTT
TRBJ1-2 | TRBD1 | . | TRBV29-1 | CSVEGQINYGYTF | TGCAGCGTTGAGGGACAGATCAACTATGGCTACACCTTC
TRBJ1-2 | . | few | TRBV5-8 | CASSLLSDYGYTF | TGTGCCAGCAGCCTTCTTTCGGACTATGGCTACACCTTC
TRBJ2-3 | TRBD2 | . | TRBV29-1 | CSVQPTGLAGVVGTDTQYF | TGCAGCGTTCAACCCACGGGACTAGCGGGAGTCGTGGGCACAGATACGCAGTATTTT
TRBJ2-7 | TRBD1 | . | TRBV27 | CASRRDRAHEQYF | TGTGCCAGCAGGCGAGACAGGGCCCACGAGCAGTACTTC
TRBJ1-5 | . | . | TRBV27 | CASSFSQNSNQPQHF | TGTGCCAGCAGTTTTTCCCAGAATAGCAATCAGCCCCAGCATTTT
TRBJ1-1 | . | . | TRBV7-2 | CASSLDAGRTEAFF | TGTGCCAGCAGCTTAGATGCAGGGCGCACTGAAGCTTTCTTT
TRBJ1-6 | TRBD1 | . | TRBV4-2 | CASSHTGEDSPLHF | TGTGCCAGCAGCCACACAGGGGAGGATTCACCCCTCCACTTT
TRBJ2-7 | TRBD2 | . | TRBV4-1 | CASSQEGTSGRSDEQYF | TGCGCCAGCAGCCAAGAGGGGACTAGCGGGAGATCAGATGAGCAGTACTTC
TRBJ2-7 | . | . | TRBV10-3 | CAIRDQSSGSALYEQYF | TGTGCCATCAGGGATCAATCGTCCGGGTCTGCCCTTTACGAGCAGTACTTC
TRBJ1-5 | . | . | TRBV6-6 | CASSQGNQPQHF | TGTGCCAGCAGCCAGGGGAATCAGCCCCAGCATTTT
TRBJ2-1 | TRBD2 | . | TRBV7-2 | CASSFQGTSGLGGEQFF | TGTGCCAGCAGCTTCCAAGGGACTAGCGGGTTAGGTGGTGAGCAGTTCTTC
TRBJ2-7 | . | . | TRBV10-1 | CASSKQGYEQYF | TGCGCCAGCAGTAAACAGGGCTACGAGCAGTACTTC
TRBJ2-1 | TRBD2 | . | TRBV6-6 | CASSSESGRDNEQFF | TGTGCCAGCAGTTCCGAGAGCGGGAGGGACAATGAGCAGTTCTTC
TRBJ1-1 | . | . | TRBV18 | CASSPRATGTNTEAFF | TGTGCCAGCTCGCCAAGGGCAACAGGGACGAACACTGAAGCTTTCTTT
TRBJ2-2 | . | . | TRBV5-1 | CASSFRGGTGTGELFF | TGCGCCAGCAGCTTTAGAGGAGGGACGGGCACCGGGGAGCTGTTTTTT
TRBJ1-2 | . | few | TRBV5-1 | CASSLGRGNWYGYTF | TGCGCCAGCAGCTTAGGACGGGGAAATTGGTATGGCTACACCTTC
TRBJ2-3 | TRBD2 | . | TRBV4-3 | CASSQGLARSRADTQYF | TGCGCCAGCAGCCAAGGACTAGCGAGATCAAGGGCAGATACGCAGTATTTT
TRBJ1-3 | . | . | TRBV28 | CASRAGSSGNTIYF | TGTGCCAGCAGGGCCGGGAGCTCTGGAAACACCATATATTTT
TRBJ1-6 | . | . | TRBV10-2 | CASGDNSPLHF | TGCGCCAGCGGAGATAATTCACCCCTCCACTTT
TRBJ2-2 | TRBD1 | . | TRBV27 | CASRNGDSITGELFF | TGTGCCAGCAGGAACGGGGACAGCATCACCGGGGAGCTGTTTTTT
TRBJ1-2 | . | . | TRBV7-3 | CASSFQAGPNYGYTF | TGTGCCAGCAGCTTCCAGGCAGGGCCTAACTATGGCTACACCTTC
TRBJ1-5 | . | . | TRBV4-3 | CASSQDVTGFQPQHF | TGCGCCAGCAGCCAAGATGTAACAGGGTTTCAGCCCCAGCATTTT
TRBJ1-2 | . | . | TRBV28 | CASSPPGEGGYTF | TGTGCCAGCAGTCCCCCAGGGGAGGGTGGCTACACCTTC
TRBJ1-5 | . | . | TRBV2 | CASSETGIYQPQHF | TGTGCCAGCAGCGAAACCGGGATATATCAGCCCCAGCATTTT
TRBJ2-7 | . | . | TRBV30 | CAWSVPWSSYEQYF | TGTGCCTGGAGTGTTCCCTGGAGCTCCTACGAGCAGTACTTC